This TCR beta chain was sequenced in a study of identical twins. Germline trimming cut 4 bases from V and 9 bases from J; bases unmatched to any gene: 8. Looked up from germline, CDR1 is SGHKS and CDR2 is YYEKEE (reference sequence). The CDR3 has 15 residues. TCRdb called the 5' RACE reads again in MiXCR, with one record for every CDR3 protein. The sample carries about 210,000 distinct CDR3 sequences, around 9.6% recorded once. This clonotype was obtained from a woman under 30 in good health. V usage is TRBV5-5 and J usage is TRBJ2-2, with TRBD2 matching 11 bases. Material: memory (CD45RO+) T cells sorted from blood. CDR3: CASSPGTSGIRELFF. Written as DNA, the CDR3 is TGTGCCAGCAGCCCCGGGACTAGCGGTATCCGGGAGCTGTTTTTT.